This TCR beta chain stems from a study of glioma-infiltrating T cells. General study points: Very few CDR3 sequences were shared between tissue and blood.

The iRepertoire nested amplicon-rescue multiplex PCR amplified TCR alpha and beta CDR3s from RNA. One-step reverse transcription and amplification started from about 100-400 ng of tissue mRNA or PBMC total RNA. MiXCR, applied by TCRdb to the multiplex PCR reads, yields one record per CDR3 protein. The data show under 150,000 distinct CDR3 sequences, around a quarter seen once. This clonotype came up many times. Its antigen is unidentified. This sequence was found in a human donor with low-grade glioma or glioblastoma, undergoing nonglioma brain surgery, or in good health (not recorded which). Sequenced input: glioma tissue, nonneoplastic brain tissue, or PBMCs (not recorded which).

CDR3 DNA: TGTGCCAGCAGTTACTTTTCTGTGAACACTGAAGCTTTCTTT. Translating gives CASSYFSVNTEAFF. The chain combines TRBV6-6 with TRBJ1-1; the D is unclear. The CDR3 totals 14 residues. From germline, CDR1 is MNHNY and CDR2 SVGAGI (reference sequence). V lost 1 base to trimming and J lost 0 bases, with 6 bases between them.